A single sample is the source of the 5 T cell receptor beta chains below, sequenced in a study of shared clonotypes between healthy human individuals. Clones were read by immunoSEQ multiplex PCR, and TCRdb kept only the in-frame ones, dropping some. Among roughly 1 million clones listed, roughly 80% were seen once. The sample consisted of memory CD4+ T cells sorted from blood. Documented subset: CD45RA-negative fraction. All receptors come from a man between 18 and 29 years old in good health.

The rearrangement links TRBV4-3 to TRBJ2-3, with TRBD1 matching 7 bases. The CDR3 totals 17 residues. J gave up 3 bases and V 1 base, and 10 bases lay outside the gene matches. Looked up from germline, CDR1 is LGHNA and CDR2 is YSLEER. The CDR3 protein is CASSQVPDRPGTDTQYF. The CDR3 nucleotides are TGCGCCAGCAGCCAAGTTCCGGACAGGCCGGGGACAGATACGCAGTATTTT.

The genes are TRBV10-3 and TRBJ2-7; a weak D match, TRBD2 (5 bases). CDR1 is ENHRY and CDR2 is SYGVKD in the germline V gene. With 3 bases removed from V and 7 bases from J, the gap between germline ends came to 22 bases. The CDR3 spans 16 residues. CDR3 coding DNA: TGTGCCATCAGTGACAGATCGAGGGCTGGGTCAGGTGAGCAGTACTTC. This sequence encodes CAISDRSRAGSGEQYF.

This clone turned up a few times. The chain couples TRBV19 to TRBJ1-1, with D possibly being TRBD1 (6 bases). Germline V gene lookup returns CDR1 LNHDA and CDR2 SQIVND (reference sequence). The CDR3 consists of 13 residues. V was trimmed by 8 bases and J by 1 base, leaving 11 bases between them. The chain's CDR3 is CASSGTPNTEAFF. The CDR3 coding sequence is TGTGCCAGTTCCGGGACACCGAACACTGAAGCTTTCTTT.

This chain uses TRBV28 with TRBJ2-6, with 7 bases aligning to TRBD1. Germline-derived CDR1 and CDR2 are MDHEN and SYDVKM. V was clipped by 6 bases and J by 0 bases; unmatched bases: 2. This CDR3 is built from 15 residues. CDR3 bases: TGTGCCAGCAGGACAGGGTACTCTGGGGCCAACGTCCTGACTTTC. Protein: CASRTGYSGANVLTF.

Regarding this clone: The sample carries other DNA sequences with the same CDR3. The chain carries TRBV10-3 and TRBJ1-2; maybe TRBD1 (5 bases). Trimming left V 4 bases short and J 6 bases short, with 9 bases between. The CDR3 covers 12 residues. Looked up from germline, CDR1 is ENHRY and CDR2 is SYGVKD. The CDR3 nucleotides are TGTGCCATCAGTGGACAGAAAGATGGCTACACCTTC. As protein: CAISGQKDGYTF.